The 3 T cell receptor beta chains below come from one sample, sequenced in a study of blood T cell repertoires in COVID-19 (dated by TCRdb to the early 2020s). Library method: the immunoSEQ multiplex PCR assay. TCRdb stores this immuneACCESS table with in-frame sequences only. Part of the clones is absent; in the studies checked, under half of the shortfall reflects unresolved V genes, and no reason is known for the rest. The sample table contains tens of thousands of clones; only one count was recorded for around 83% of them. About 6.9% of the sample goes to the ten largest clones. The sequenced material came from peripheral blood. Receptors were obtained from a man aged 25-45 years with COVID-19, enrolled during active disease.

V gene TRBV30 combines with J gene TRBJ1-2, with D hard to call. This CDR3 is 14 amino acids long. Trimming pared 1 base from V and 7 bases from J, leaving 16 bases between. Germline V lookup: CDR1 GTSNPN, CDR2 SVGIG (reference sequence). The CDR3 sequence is CAWSGRQRNLGYTF. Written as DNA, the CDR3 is TGTGCCTGGAGTGGTAGACAACGCAATCTTGGCTACACCTTC.

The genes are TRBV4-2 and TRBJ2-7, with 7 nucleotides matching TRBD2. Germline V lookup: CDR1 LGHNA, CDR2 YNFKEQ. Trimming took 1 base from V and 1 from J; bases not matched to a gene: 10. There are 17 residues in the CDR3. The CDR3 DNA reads TGTGCCAGCAGCCAAGCTCTAGCGGCATCCGGATCCTACGAGCAGTACTTC. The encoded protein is CASSQALAASGSYEQYF.

The CDR3 sequence: CASSPHGLAGVTGELFF. CDR3 sequence (DNA): TGTGCCAGCAGCCCCCATGGACTAGCGGGAGTGACCGGGGAGCTGTTTTTT. V gene TRBV3-1 (or the pseudogene TRBV3-2) combines with J gene TRBJ2-2; 13 bases are a match to TRBD2. The CDR3 has 17 amino acids. Per germline, CDR1 LGHDT and CDR2 YNNKEL (reference sequence). With V trimmed by 4 bases and J by 5 bases, 7 bases remained unmatched.